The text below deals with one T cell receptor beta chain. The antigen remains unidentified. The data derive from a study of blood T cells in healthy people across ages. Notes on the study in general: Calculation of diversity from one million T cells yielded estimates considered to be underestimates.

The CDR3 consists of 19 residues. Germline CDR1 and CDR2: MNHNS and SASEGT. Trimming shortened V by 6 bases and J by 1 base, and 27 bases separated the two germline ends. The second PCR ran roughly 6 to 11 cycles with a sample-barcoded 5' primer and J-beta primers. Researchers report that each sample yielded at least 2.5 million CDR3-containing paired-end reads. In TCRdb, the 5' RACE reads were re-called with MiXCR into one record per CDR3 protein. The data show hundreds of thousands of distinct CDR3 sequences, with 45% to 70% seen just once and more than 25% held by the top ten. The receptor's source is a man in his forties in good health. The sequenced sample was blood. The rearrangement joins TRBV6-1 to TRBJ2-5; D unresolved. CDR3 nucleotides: TGTGCCAGCAGAACCGTCATAGACCCCATTTATTACGTCCAAGAGACCCAGTACTTC. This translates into CASRTVIDPIYYVQETQYF.